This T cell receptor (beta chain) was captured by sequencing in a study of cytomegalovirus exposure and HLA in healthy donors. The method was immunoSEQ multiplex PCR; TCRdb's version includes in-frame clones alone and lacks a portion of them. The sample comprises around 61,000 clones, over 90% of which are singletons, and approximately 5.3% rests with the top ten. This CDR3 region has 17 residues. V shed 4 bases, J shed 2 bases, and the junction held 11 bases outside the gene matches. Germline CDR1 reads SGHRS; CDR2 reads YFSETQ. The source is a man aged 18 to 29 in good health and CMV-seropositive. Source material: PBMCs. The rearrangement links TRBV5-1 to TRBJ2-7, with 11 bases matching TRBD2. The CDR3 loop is CASSPTSGNHRPYEQYF. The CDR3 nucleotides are TGCGCCAGCAGCCCGACTAGCGGGAATCATAGGCCCTACGAGCAGTACTTC.